These 29 T cell receptor beta chains were all obtained from the same sample, sequenced in a study of TET2 disruption in CD19-targeted CAR T cells. These receptors' targets are unknown. The sample's treatment: autologous CTL019 cells: CD19 CAR with 4-1BB and CD3 zeta domains. TCRdb's copy holds only in-frame clones and misses some; the assay was immunoSEQ multiplex PCR. This sample's clone table lists fewer than 30,000 clones. The specimen comprised CD8- CAR+ T cells sorted from cultured blood T cells, sampled for CD19 CAR T cell therapy. Subset indicated: CD8-negative CAR-positive T cells from the infusion product. These receptor sequences come from a man aged 65 to 79 with chronic lymphocytic leukemia.

On this clone: The read ends 3 residues before the CDR3 terminus; that terminus is restored from the germline J gene. V gene TRBV7-9 combines with J gene TRBJ1-1; 9 bases align to TRBD1. Germline V gene data show CDR1 as SEHNR and CDR2 as FQNEAQ (reference sequence). There are 15 residues in the CDR3. The CDR3 here is CASSSPTGGTDTAFF. CDR3 bases read: TGTGCCAGCAGCTCGCCGACAGGGGGAACAGATACG.

A remark on this clone: The read falls 3 residues short of the CDR3 end, and the missing part is taken from the germline J gene. The chain is built from TRBV12-3 or TRBV12-4 and TRBJ1-2, with D possibly TRBD1 on 6 matching bases. Trimming took off 1 base at V and 5 bases at J, with 11 bases between the two ends. The CDR3 sequence is 14 residues long. The DNA read from the CDR3 is TGTGCCAGCAGTTTAGGGGGGCGCGGTTATGGC. As protein: CASSLGGRGYG. The entire CDR3 sequence reads CASSLGGRGYGYTF.

In the case of this clone: Read coverage stops 3 residues before the CDR3 terminus; the germline J gene supplies the remainder. The chain couples TRBV19 to TRBJ2-1; D is ambiguous. Germline CDR1 LNHDA, CDR2 SQIVND (reference sequence). This CDR3 spans 16 amino acids. V was shortened by 3 bases and J by 0 bases, with 12 bases between the two germline ends. The DNA read from the CDR3 is TGTGCCAGTAGTATTGATCCAACGGGCTCCTACAATGAG. Residues: CASSIDPTGSYNE. The entire CDR3 sequence reads CASSIDPTGSYNEQFF.

On this clone itself: Read sequence stops 3 residues before the CDR3 end, and the germline J gene provides the missing end. The chain employs TRBV4-2 and TRBJ1-1; D not resolved. Trimming removed 4 bases at V and 5 bases at J, with 26 bases between. The CDR3 has 18 amino acids. Germline V CDR1 and CDR2: LGHNA, YNFKEQ. The DNA read from the CDR3 is TGTGCCAGCAGCCCACGGGGTCCCCTTAATGTGTGGAGGACTGAA. Its protein is CASSPRGPLNVWRTE. The entire CDR3 reads CASSPRGPLNVWRTEAFF.

As concerns this clone: Other DNA sequences in the sample encode the same CDR3. Incomplete CDR3 DNA: TGTGCCAGCAGCTTAGCGGCGCTTCGGCAGGTG. This encodes CASSLAALRQV. From start to end, the CDR3 is CASSLAALRQVYTF. The rearrangement uses TRBV7-9 and TRBJ1-2; D gene unclear. Read data end 3 residues before the CDR3 end; the end is taken from the germline J gene. The CDR3 contains 14 residues. CDR1 SEHNR and CDR2 FQNEAQ come from the germline V gene (reference sequence).

As for this clone: From the germline J gene comes the end of the CDR3, since the read stops 3 residues before it. The chain carries TRBV7-6 and TRBJ1-2, with D unresolved. Germline V gives CDR1 SGHVS, CDR2 FNYEAQ. This CDR3 has 15 amino acids. Incomplete CDR3 DNA: TGTGCCAGCAGCTTAGGCGCAGCGGGGTCCAACGAC. It encodes CASSLGAAGSND. The complete CDR3 reads CASSLGAAGSNDYTF.

As for this clone: The read gets to within 3 residues of the CDR3 end, and the germline J gene fills in the rest. This chain connects TRBV6-2 or TRBV6-3 to TRBJ2-5, with 8 bases that match TRBD1. Germline assignment: CDR1 MNHEY and CDR2 SVGEGT. V was pared by 5 bases and J by 5 bases, with 10 bases of the junction left unmatched. CDR3 size: 15 residues. The CDR3 bases that were read are TGTGCCAGCAGTCCTTGGACAGGGATGGTCGAGACC. Residues: CASSPWTGMVET. In full, the CDR3 is CASSPWTGMVETQYF.

Comment on this clone: The DNA ends 3 residues before the CDR3 does, and the rest of the CDR3 is filled in from the germline J gene. The J gene is TRBJ1-5, the V gene TRBV19; 8 bases align to TRBD1. The CDR3 is 14 amino acids. The germline CDR1 and CDR2 sequences are LNHDA and SQIVND (reference sequence). Losses at the gene ends were 4 bases for V and 4 bases for J; bases not matched to a gene: 3. Partial CDR3 DNA: TGTGCCAGTAGTAATCGACAGGGGAATCAGCCC. This gives the protein CASSNRQGNQP. The whole CDR3 sequence reads CASSNRQGNQPQHF.

Remarks on this clone: The read comes to an end 3 residues before the CDR3 does, leaving the germline J gene to fill in the end. This CDR3 is also generated by other DNA sequences in the sample. The V gene is TRBV11-2, the J gene TRBJ1-2, with 8 bases that match TRBD1. CDR1 is SGHAT, CDR2 FQNNGV, per germline. The trim removed 5 bases at V and 4 bases at J, leaving 6 bases unmatched. This CDR3 comprises 14 residues. CDR3 sequence reads: CASSPGQGSYGYTF. The part of the CDR3 DNA that was read is TGTGCCAGCAGCCCAGGACAGGGAAGCTATGGC. Using reference TRBV11-2 and TRBJ1-2 for the parts outside the CDR3, the full variable domain is EAGVAQSPRYKIIEKRQSVAFWCNPISGHATLYWYQQILGQGPKLLIQFQNNGVVDDSQLPKDRFSAERLKGVDSTLKIQPAKLEDSAVYLCASSPGQGSYGYTFGSGTRLTVV.

In the case of this clone: The read is 3 residues too short to cover the CDR3 end, so that end is filled in from the germline J gene. V is TRBV3-1 (or the pseudogene TRBV3-2) and J is TRBJ1-6; a weak D match, TRBD1 (6 bases). The CDR3 is made up of 16 amino acids. Germline CDR1 and CDR2: LGHDT and YNNKEL (reference sequence). Trimming stripped 1 base from V and 10 bases from J, with 17 bases between. Incomplete CDR3 DNA: TGTGCCAGCAGCCAAGGGACTGGCAGGGGAGGCTCACCC. Residues: CASSQGTGRGGSP. The whole CDR3 sequence reads CASSQGTGRGGSPLHF.

In regard to this clone: The CDR3 goes on 3 residues after the read ends, and that part is filled in from the germline J gene. The V gene is TRBV12-3 or TRBV12-4, the J gene TRBJ2-6; D remains ambiguous. Trimming took 1 base from V and 0 from J, leaving 7 bases between them. The CDR3 extends over 16 amino acids. The sequenced CDR3 bases are TGTGCCAGCAGTTTAGGTGTCCTCTCTGGGGCCAACGTC. Amino acid sequence: CASSLGVLSGANV. The entire CDR3 protein reads CASSLGVLSGANVLTF.

As for this clone: One junction end disagrees with the germline gene, perhaps due to a read error. Read data end 3 residues before the CDR3 end; the end is taken from the germline J gene. Other DNA sequences in this specimen translate into the identical CDR3. The chain links TRBV10-3 to TRBJ1-2; 9 bases are shared with TRBD1. Germline V gene data show CDR1 as ENHRY and CDR2 as SYGVKD. This CDR3 is 14 amino acids long. CDR3 sequence: CAISQSDRGYGYTF. CDR3 DNA, as far as it was read: TGTGCCATCAGTCAATCTGACAGGGGGTATGGT.

As concerns this clone: The read comes to an end 3 residues before the CDR3 does, leaving the germline J gene to fill in the end. V usage is TRBV20-1 and J usage is TRBJ2-1, with D possibly TRBD1 on 5 matching bases. The CDR3 totals 14 residues. Looked up from germline, CDR1 is DFQATT and CDR2 is SNEGSKA (reference sequence). The ends were cut back, 4 bases at V and 4 bases at J, with 14 bases in the middle. The CDR3 sequence is CSAKGADLYNEQFF. The sequenced CDR3 bases are TGCAGTGCTAAAGGGGCTGACTTGTACAATGAG.

On this clone itself: With the read ending 3 residues before the CDR3 end, the germline J gene is used to fill in that end. The gene calls are TRBV7-2 and TRBJ2-2, with 7 bases aligning to TRBD1. V lost 3 bases to trimming and J lost 3 bases; unmatched junction nucleotides: 4. The length of the CDR3 is 15 residues. The germline V gene has CDR1 SGHTA and CDR2 FQGNSA. The CDR3 DNA, read in part, is TGTGCCAGCAGCTTCCGAGGGGGCGACACCGGGGAG. Translation: CASSFRGGDTGE. The entire CDR3 reads CASSFRGGDTGELFF. The variable domain in full, with the rest retrieved from reference TRBV7-2 and TRBJ2-2, is GAGVSQSPSNKVTEKGKDVELRCDPISGHTALYWYRQSLGQGLEFLIYFQGNSAPDKSGLPSDRFSAERTGGSVSTLTIQRTQQEDSAVYLCASSFRGGDTGELFFGEGSRLTVL.

The chain's CDR3 is CASSLEVDTQYF. CDR3 DNA, as far as it was read: TGTGCCAGCAGCTTGGAGGTAGATACG. J is TRBJ2-3 and V is TRBV5-5; the D is unclear. Coverage ceases 3 residues before the CDR3 finishes, and the germline J gene fills in the end. V shed 0 bases and J shed 5 bases, with 4 bases lying between them. This CDR3 comprises 12 residues. Germline CDR1 reads SGHKS; CDR2 reads YYEKEE (reference sequence).

As regards this clone: The read gets to within 3 residues of the CDR3 end, and the germline J gene fills in the rest. The chain uses TRBV12-3 or TRBV12-4 and TRBJ1-2; tentatively, D is TRBD1 (6 bases). Trimming removed 3 bases at V and 7 bases at J, with 12 bases between. This CDR3 is 13 amino acids long. CDR3 protein: CASSFGGRFGYTF. The CDR3 DNA, read in part, is TGTGCCAGCAGTTTCGGGGGGCGCTTTGGC.

Of note for this clone: The CDR3 is cut off 3 residues early in the read; its end comes from the germline J gene. V gene TRBV29-1 combines with J gene TRBJ2-5, with 8 nucleotides matching TRBD1. Germline trimming cut 6 bases from V and 4 bases from J; bases unmatched to any gene: 4. CDR3 length: 12 amino acids. Germline V CDR1 and CDR2: SQVTM, ANQGSEA. The CDR3 spells CSVGQGRETQYF. Incomplete CDR3 DNA: TGCAGCGTAGGACAGGGAAGAGAGACC.

Note on this clone: The read ends 3 residues early relative to the CDR3; the germline J gene fills the gap. J is TRBJ2-4 and V is TRBV18, with 9 bases identical to TRBD1. CDR3 length equals 15 residues. Germline loops: CDR1 KGHSH, CDR2 LQKENI. The CDR3 here is CASSPTRDRDDGQYF. The DNA read from the CDR3 is TGTGCCAGCTCACCCACCCGGGACAGGGACGATGGT.

With regard to this clone: Read coverage stops 3 residues before the CDR3 terminus; the germline J gene supplies the remainder. V usage is TRBV23-1 and J usage is TRBJ2-4, with D maybe TRBD1 (6 bases). TRBV23-1 is designated an ORF whose function remains uncertain. The CDR3 has 17 amino acids. CDR3 DNA (partial): TGCGCCAGCAGTCAATCGGAGGAGACAGGATCTAACTATGGT. Amino acids: CASSQSEETGSNYG. The complete CDR3 sequence is CASSQSEETGSNYGQYF.

For this clone: One end of the junction varies from germline; a read error may be responsible. The read ends 3 residues shy of where the CDR3 ends; the end is completed using the germline J gene. Other DNA sequences in the sample encode the same CDR3. The chain carries TRBV5-5 and TRBJ1-3, with 7 bases identical to TRBD1. Germline V gene data show CDR1 as SGHKS and CDR2 as YYEKEE (reference sequence). The CDR3 sequence is 15 residues long. CDR3 loop: CASSPGQNSGNTIYF. Incomplete CDR3 DNA: TGTGCCAGCAGCCCGGGACAGAACTCTGGAAACACT.

On this clone: Read data end 3 residues before the CDR3 end; the end is taken from the germline J gene. This specimen includes other DNA sequences encoding the same CDR3. The chain couples TRBV4-1 to TRBJ1-2, with a tentative D call TRBD1 (5 bases). This CDR3 is 16 amino acids long. The V gene's germline CDR1 is MGHRA and CDR2 YSYEKL. The V and J ends lost 3 bases and 0 bases respectively, with 14 bases between them. The covered CDR3 bases are TGCGCCAGCAGCCAGACCCGGGGGAGGTCTAACTATGGC. This gives the protein CASSQTRGRSNYG. The full CDR3 protein is CASSQTRGRSNYGYTF.

As for this clone: The observed sequence ends 3 residues before the CDR3 terminus, with the missing tail filled in from the germline J gene. J is TRBJ2-3 and V is TRBV4-1, with D possibly matching TRBD1 (5 bases). V was pared by 4 bases and J by 2 bases, with 13 bases between. The CDR3 totals 15 residues. The germline V gene has CDR1 MGHRA and CDR2 YSYEKL. CDR3 DNA, as far as it was read: TGCGCCAGCAGCCCTCATGGGGCCCCCACAGATACG. Translated: CASSPHGAPTDT. The whole CDR3 protein reads CASSPHGAPTDTQYF.

The chain's CDR3 is CASSQGFPGAGYGYTF. The covered CDR3 bases are TGCGCCAGCAGCCAAGGTTTTCCCGGTGCGGGCTATGGC. V and J are TRBV4-1 and TRBJ1-2, with D hard to call. Read data end 3 residues before the CDR3 end; the end is taken from the germline J gene. The CDR3 loop spans 16 amino acids. The V gene's germline CDR1 is MGHRA and CDR2 YSYEKL. Trimming removed 1 base at V and 4 bases at J, with 16 bases between.

Of note for this clone: Sequencing ends 3 residues short of the CDR3 end; the germline J gene provides the rest. The chain combines TRBV7-6 with TRBJ2-1; no reliable D call. V lost 7 bases and J 8 bases, leaving 9 bases between the germline ends. The CDR3 covers 11 residues. The germline V gene encodes CDR1 SGHVS and CDR2 FNYEAQ. The sequenced part of the CDR3 DNA is TGTGCCAGCAAACCAGAAGATGAG. Translation gives CASKPEDE. Given in full, the CDR3 is CASKPEDEQFF.

Notes on this clone: The CDR3 end falls 3 residues outside the read, so it is completed with the germline J gene. V gene TRBV7-2 combines with J gene TRBJ2-7; unclear D gene. V lost 5 bases to trimming and J lost 1 base, with 3 bases between them. The CDR3 spans 11 residues. From germline, CDR1 is SGHTA and CDR2 FQGNSA. The sequenced part of the CDR3 DNA is TGTGCCAGCAGCCTGTCCTACGAG. It yields the protein CASSLSYE. The full-length CDR3 reads as CASSLSYEQYF.

About this clone itself: The CDR3 end falls 3 residues outside the read, so it is completed with the germline J gene. The chain uses TRBV28 and TRBJ2-4; D ambiguous. Germline CDR1 and CDR2: MDHEN and SYDVKM. This CDR3 spans 15 amino acids. The CDR3 DNA, read in part, is TGTGCCAGCACCATCCCAGCCCTAGGCAATCAGCCT. The encoded protein is CASTIPALGNQP. The CDR3, in full, reads CASTIPALGNQPQYF.

A note on this clone: Read sequence stops 3 residues before the CDR3 end, and the germline J gene provides the missing end. The chain has TRBV19 and TRBJ1-4; D is possibly TRBD1 (6 bases). The length of the CDR3 is 16 residues. The germline CDR1 and CDR2 sequences are LNHDA and SQIVND (reference sequence). Trimming took 9 bases from V and 0 from J, leaving 17 bases between them. The CDR3 region is CASNRDNSATNEKLFF. The sequenced CDR3 bases are TGTGCCAGCAACCGGGACAACAGCGCAACTAATGAAAAA.

Notes on this clone: The read comes to an end 3 residues before the CDR3 does, leaving the germline J gene to fill in the end. Different DNA sequences within this sample yield the same CDR3. This rearrangement joins TRBV29-1 to TRBJ1-1; weak D call: TRBD1 (5 bases). Germline V gene lookup returns CDR1 SQVTM and CDR2 ANQGSEA. There are 15 residues in the CDR3. CDR3 DNA, as far as it was read: TGCAGCGTTGAAGGGGGCGGGGGTTCTCGCGAGACC. Residues: CSVEGGGGSRET. The whole CDR3 region reads CSVEGGGGSRETAFF.

Incomplete CDR3 DNA: TGTGCCAGCAGTTCCGTTACGCGGGGGGGCGGCACAGATACG. It translates to CASSSVTRGGGTDT. The CDR3 in full is CASSSVTRGGGTDTQYF. The chain carries TRBV28 and TRBJ2-3, with 9 nucleotides matching TRBD2. The sequence runs out 3 residues before the end of the CDR3; the remainder is reconstructed from the germline J gene. Germline CDR1 reads MDHEN; CDR2 reads SYDVKM. J gave up 1 base and V 4 bases, and 9 bases lay outside the gene matches. This CDR3 spans 17 amino acids.